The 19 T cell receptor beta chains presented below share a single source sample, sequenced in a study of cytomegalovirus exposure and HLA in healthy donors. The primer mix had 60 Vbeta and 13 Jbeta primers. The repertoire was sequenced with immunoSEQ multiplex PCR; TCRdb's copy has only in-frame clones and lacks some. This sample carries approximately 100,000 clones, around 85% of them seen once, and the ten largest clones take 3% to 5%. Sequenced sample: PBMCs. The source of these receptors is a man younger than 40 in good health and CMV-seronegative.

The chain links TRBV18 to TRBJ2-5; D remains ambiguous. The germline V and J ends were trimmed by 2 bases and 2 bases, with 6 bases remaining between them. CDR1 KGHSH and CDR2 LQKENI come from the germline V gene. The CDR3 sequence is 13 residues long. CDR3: CASSPTQQETQYF. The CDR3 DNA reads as TGTGCCAGCTCACCAACGCAGCAAGAGACCCAGTACTTC.

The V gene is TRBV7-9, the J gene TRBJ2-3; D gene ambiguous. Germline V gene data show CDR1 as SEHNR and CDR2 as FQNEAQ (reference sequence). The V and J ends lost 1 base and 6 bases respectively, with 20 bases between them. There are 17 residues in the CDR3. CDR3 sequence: CASSLVYGTPIGDTQYF. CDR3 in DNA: TGTGCCAGCAGCTTAGTTTACGGCACTCCTATCGGGGATACGCAGTATTTT.

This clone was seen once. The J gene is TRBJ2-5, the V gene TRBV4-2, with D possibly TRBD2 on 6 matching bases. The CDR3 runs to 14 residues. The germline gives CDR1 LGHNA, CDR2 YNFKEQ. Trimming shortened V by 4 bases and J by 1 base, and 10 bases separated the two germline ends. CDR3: CASSRQRVQETQYF. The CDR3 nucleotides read TGTGCCAGCAGCCGCCAGCGGGTCCAAGAGACCCAGTACTTC.

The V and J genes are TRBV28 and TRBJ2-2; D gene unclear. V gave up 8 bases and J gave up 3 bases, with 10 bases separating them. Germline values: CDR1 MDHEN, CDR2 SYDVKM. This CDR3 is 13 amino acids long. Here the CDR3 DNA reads TGTGCCAGCCATACGGGTGACACCGGGGAGCTGTTTTTT. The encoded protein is CASHTGDTGELFF.

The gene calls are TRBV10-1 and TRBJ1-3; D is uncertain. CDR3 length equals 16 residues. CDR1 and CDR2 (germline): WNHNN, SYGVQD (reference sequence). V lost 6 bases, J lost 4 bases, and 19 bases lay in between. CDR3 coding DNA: TGCGCCAGCAGGGAGACTAAACCGCGTCCGGGAAACACCATATATTTT. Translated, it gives CASRETKPRPGNTIYF.

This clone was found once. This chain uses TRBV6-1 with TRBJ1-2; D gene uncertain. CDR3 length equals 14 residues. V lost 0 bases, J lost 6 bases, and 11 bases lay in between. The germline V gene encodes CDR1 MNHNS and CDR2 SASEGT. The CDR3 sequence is CASSEAIVQDGYTF. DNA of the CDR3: TGTGCCAGCAGTGAAGCGATCGTTCAGGATGGCTACACCTTC.

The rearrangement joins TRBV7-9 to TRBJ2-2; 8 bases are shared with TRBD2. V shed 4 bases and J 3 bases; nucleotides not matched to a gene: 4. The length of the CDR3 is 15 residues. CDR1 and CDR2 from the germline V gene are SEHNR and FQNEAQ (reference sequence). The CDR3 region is CASSSGTRDTGELFF. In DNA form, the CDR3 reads TGTGCCAGCAGCTCCGGGACTAGAGACACCGGGGAGCTGTTTTTT.

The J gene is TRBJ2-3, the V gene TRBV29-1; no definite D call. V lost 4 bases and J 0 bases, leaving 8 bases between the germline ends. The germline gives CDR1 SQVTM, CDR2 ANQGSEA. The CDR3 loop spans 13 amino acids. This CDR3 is CSVVVESTDTQYF. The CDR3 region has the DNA TGCAGCGTTGTTGTAGAAAGCACAGATACGCAGTATTTT.

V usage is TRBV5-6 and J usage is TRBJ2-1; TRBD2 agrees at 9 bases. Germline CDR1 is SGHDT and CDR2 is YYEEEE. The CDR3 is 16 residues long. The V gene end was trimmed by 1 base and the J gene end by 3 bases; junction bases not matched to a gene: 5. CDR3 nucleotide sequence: TGTGCCAGCAGCTTGTTAGCTAGCGGGGTCTACAATGAGCAGTTCTTC. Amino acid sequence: CASSLLASGVYNEQFF.

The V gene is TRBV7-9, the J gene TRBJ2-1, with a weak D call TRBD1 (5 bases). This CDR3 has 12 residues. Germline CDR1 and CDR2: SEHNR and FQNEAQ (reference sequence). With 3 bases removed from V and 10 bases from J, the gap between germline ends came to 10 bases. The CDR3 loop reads CASSFGAREQFF. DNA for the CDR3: TGTGCCAGCAGCTTTGGGGCCAGAGAGCAGTTCTTC.

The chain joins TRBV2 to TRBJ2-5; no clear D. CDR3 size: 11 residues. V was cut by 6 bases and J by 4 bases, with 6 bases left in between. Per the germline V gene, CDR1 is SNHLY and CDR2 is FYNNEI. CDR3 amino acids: CASSGGETQYF. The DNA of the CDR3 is TGTGCCAGCAGCGGCGGAGAGACCCAGTACTTC.

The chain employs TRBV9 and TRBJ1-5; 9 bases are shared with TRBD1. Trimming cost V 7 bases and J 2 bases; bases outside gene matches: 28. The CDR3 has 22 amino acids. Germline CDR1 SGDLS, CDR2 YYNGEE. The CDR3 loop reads CASRPTPNKSTQGATGNQPQHF. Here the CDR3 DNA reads TGTGCCAGCCGACCGACCCCAAACAAGTCTACACAGGGGGCTACCGGCAATCAGCCCCAGCATTTT.

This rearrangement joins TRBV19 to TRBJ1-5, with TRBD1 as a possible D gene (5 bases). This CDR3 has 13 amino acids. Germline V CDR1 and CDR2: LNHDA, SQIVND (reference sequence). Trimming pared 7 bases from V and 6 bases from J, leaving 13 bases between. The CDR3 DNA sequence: TGTGCCAGTACCCAACAGGCGGCTCAGCCCCAGCATTTT. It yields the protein CASTQQAAQPQHF.

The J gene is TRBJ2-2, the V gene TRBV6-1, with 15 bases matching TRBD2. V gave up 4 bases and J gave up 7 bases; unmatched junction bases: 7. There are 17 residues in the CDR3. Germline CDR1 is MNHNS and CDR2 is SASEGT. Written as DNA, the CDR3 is TGTGCCAGCAGTGGCGGACTAGCGGGGGGGCCCGGCGGGGAGCTGTTTTTT. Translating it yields CASSGGLAGGPGGELFF.

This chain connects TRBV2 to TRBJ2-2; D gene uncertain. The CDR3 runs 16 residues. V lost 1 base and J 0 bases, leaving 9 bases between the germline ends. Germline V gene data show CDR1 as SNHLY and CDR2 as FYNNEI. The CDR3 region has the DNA TGTGCCAGCAGTGAAGGGCCAGGCCCGAACACCGGGGAGCTGTTTTTT. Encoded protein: CASSEGPGPNTGELFF. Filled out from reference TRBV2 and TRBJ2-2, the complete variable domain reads EPEVTQTPSHQVTQMGQEVILRCVPISNHLYFYWYRQILGQKVEFLVSFYNNEISEKSEIFDDQFSVERPDGSNFTLKIRSTKLEDSAMYFCASSEGPGPNTGELFFGEGSRLTVL.

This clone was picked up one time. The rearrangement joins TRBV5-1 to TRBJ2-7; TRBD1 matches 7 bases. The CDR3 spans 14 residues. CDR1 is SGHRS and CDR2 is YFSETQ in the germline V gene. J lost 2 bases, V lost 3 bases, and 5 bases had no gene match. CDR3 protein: CASSSSGTAYEQYF. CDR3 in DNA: TGCGCCAGCAGCTCCTCCGGGACAGCCTACGAGCAGTACTTC. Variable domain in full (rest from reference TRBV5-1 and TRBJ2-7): KAGVTQTPRYLIKTRGQQVTLSCSPISGHRSVSWYQQTPGQGLQFLFEYFSETQRNKGNFPGRFSGRQFSNSRSEMNVSTLELGDSALYLCASSSSGTAYEQYFGPGTRLTVT.

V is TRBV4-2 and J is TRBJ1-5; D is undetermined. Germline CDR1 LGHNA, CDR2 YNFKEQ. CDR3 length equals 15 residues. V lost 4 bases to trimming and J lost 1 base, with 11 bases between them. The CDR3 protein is CASSLGGVSNQPQHF. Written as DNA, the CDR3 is TGTGCCAGCAGCCTGGGCGGGGTGAGCAATCAGCCCCAGCATTTT.

Here the CDR3 DNA reads TGTGCCAGCAGCCTCGAGGAGCGGGAGTGGGATAATGAGCAGTTCTTC. It yields the protein CASSLEEREWDNEQFF. The gene calls are TRBV5-7 and TRBJ2-1, with 8 bases identical to TRBD2. TRBV5-7 is treated as an ORF (open reading frame) with a function not yet certain. The trim removed 4 bases at V and 7 bases at J, leaving 13 bases unmatched. CDR3 length equals 16 residues.

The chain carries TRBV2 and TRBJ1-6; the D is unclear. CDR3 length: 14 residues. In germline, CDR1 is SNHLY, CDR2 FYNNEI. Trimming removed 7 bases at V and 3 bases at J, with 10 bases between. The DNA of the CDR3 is TGTGCCAGCAAGGAACAGTTCTATAATTCACCCCTCCACTTT. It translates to CASKEQFYNSPLHF.